The rows below give T cell receptor beta chains drawn from one sample of a study of neurological immune-mediated disorders. TCRdb independently ran MiXCR on the 5' RACE reads; one entry per CDR3 protein. The sample gives around 78,000 distinct CDR3 sequences, 17% of which show up once; 15% to 17% is in the top ten. The sequencing input was PBMCs. These receptors all stem from a woman between 35 and 50 years old in good health. Each CDR3 is given with its conserved first and last residue.

v_gene: TRBV20-1
CDR3aa: CSARDYREKSDTQYF

v_gene: TRBV6-2/TRBV6-3
CDR3aa: CASAWTGELFF

v_gene: TRBV2
CDR3aa: CASTLDSFTGELFF

v_gene: TRBV20-1
CDR3aa: CSARLHGGIGTYNEQFF

v_gene: TRBV10-3
CDR3aa: CAISEEVQSELFF

v_gene: TRBV10-1
CDR3aa: CASSDKTHKGGYGYTF

v_gene: TRBV12-3/TRBV12-4
CDR3aa: CASSPGGRGGAGDTQYF

v_gene: TRBV5-1
CDR3aa: CASSLSNTGNANEKLFF

v_gene: TRBV20-1
CDR3aa: CSARGPTSGGIRETQYF

v_gene: TRBV7-8
CDR3aa: CASSYPPGLNTEAFF

v_gene: TRBV20-1
CDR3aa: CSATTGGRQPQHF

v_gene: TRBV27
CDR3aa: CASSSLGLAGTLFDTQYF

v_gene: TRBV12-3/TRBV12-4
CDR3aa: CASITDRDFGGYTF

v_gene: TRBV5-1
CDR3aa: CASSISRGAGTEAFF

v_gene: TRBV7-3
CDR3aa: CASSLAGTGGGNEQFF

v_gene: TRBV5-1
CDR3aa: CASSPRTGLAEAFF

v_gene: TRBV20-1
CDR3aa: CSAGTGSNQPQHF

v_gene: TRBV6-5
CDR3aa: CASSYRGTGELFF

v_gene: TRBV6-2/TRBV6-3
CDR3aa: CASSYTTGELFF

v_gene: TRBV4-1
CDR3aa: CASSQVRQFGYTF

v_gene: TRBV7-2
CDR3aa: CASSLSWRGEEFF

v_gene: TRBV7-8
CDR3aa: CARSGAALSRGNEQFF

v_gene: TRBV5-1
CDR3aa: CASSSGSTRGNEQFF

v_gene: TRBV7-9
CDR3aa: CASSYEGLNQPQHF

v_gene: TRBV4-3
CDR3aa: CASSQDSPGDGGGVSTGELFF

v_gene: TRBV5-1
CDR3aa: CASSFGISTDTQYF

v_gene: TRBV4-1
CDR3aa: CASSQDLLGIRKDSNQPQHF

v_gene: TRBV12-3/TRBV12-4
CDR3aa: CASSRAGSNEQFF

v_gene: TRBV29-1
CDR3aa: CSVEGFEMGRGSSEAFF

v_gene: TRBV7-2
CDR3aa: CASSASGGNTDTQYF

v_gene: TRBV5-1
CDR3aa: CASSFYRDRDTEAFF

v_gene: TRBV20-1
CDR3aa: CSARDQWASGGHEQFF

v_gene: TRBV4-1
CDR3aa: CASSPRDSSYEQYF

v_gene: TRBV12-3/TRBV12-4
CDR3aa: CASSLAGGPPEAFF

v_gene: TRBV29-1
CDR3aa: CSVGWGRTGELFF

v_gene: TRBV20-1
CDR3aa: CSARTQGGGLNEQFF

v_gene: TRBV5-5
CDR3aa: CASSFDGTAYGYTF

v_gene: TRBV6-2/TRBV6-3
CDR3aa: CANSYLSVVFSEQYF

v_gene: TRBV7-2
CDR3aa: CASSSRGGFGNTIYF

v_gene: TRBV27
CDR3aa: CASSLTGGGETQYF

v_gene: TRBV28
CDR3aa: CASSLSGGVYTEAFF

v_gene: TRBV10-3
CDR3aa: CASGTDPNQPQHF

v_gene: TRBV11-3
CDR3aa: CASSLRTTTGELFF

v_gene: TRBV20-1
CDR3aa: CSVPGARGAQHF

v_gene: TRBV6-6
CDR3aa: CASSYGWEIISGNTIYF

v_gene: TRBV20-1
CDR3aa: CSARRLSSYNEQFF

v_gene: TRBV20-1
CDR3aa: CSASRPNRVDTQYF

v_gene: TRBV10-3
CDR3aa: CAISEDPAGGNEQFF

v_gene: TRBV14
CDR3aa: CASSATNTEAFF

v_gene: TRBV7-8
CDR3aa: CASSLGRETQYF

v_gene: TRBV20-1
CDR3aa: CSARKPGLRNNYGYTF

v_gene: TRBV2
CDR3aa: CASSLQGAGNQPQHF

v_gene: TRBV20-1
CDR3aa: CSASDRVSYEQYF

v_gene: TRBV9
CDR3aa: CASSDRTSGVPGELFF

v_gene: TRBV19
CDR3aa: CASNDLAGDETQYF